This passage covers 9 T cell receptor beta chains from one sample sequenced in a study of blood T cells in healthy people across ages. A second about 7 to 12 cycle PCR used barcoded and J-beta primers. TCRdb used MiXCR to reprocess the 5' RACE reads, holding one entry per CDR3 protein. The table shows fewer than 1.5 million distinct CDR3 sequences, with roughly 40% occurring only once. Source material: blood. All receptors come from a woman under 30 in good health.

This clonotype was observed a few times. This chain connects TRBV2 to TRBJ2-1, with D uncertain. The V and J ends lost 3 bases and 12 bases respectively, with 3 bases between them. CDR1 SNHLY and CDR2 FYNNEI come from the germline V gene. This CDR3 is built from 9 residues. The CDR3 loop reads CASSEWQFF. In DNA, the CDR3 is TGTGCCAGCAGTGAGTGGCAGTTCTTC.

This clonotype was seen a few times. The V and J genes are TRBV28 and TRBJ2-6; possibly TRBD2 for D (6 bases). Trimming took 7 bases from V and 0 from J, leaving 10 bases between them. The CDR3 is 15 amino acids. Germline CDR1 MDHEN, CDR2 SYDVKM. This CDR3 reads CASTSRGSGANVLTF. For the CDR3, the DNA is TGTGCCAGCACCTCGCGGGGCTCTGGGGCCAACGTCCTGACTTTC.

This clonotype was counted only a few times. The chain is built from TRBV28 and TRBJ2-7, with D possibly TRBD1 on 6 matching bases. Germline lookup yields CDR1 MDHEN and CDR2 SYDVKM. V dropped 2 bases and J dropped 1 base, with 18 bases sitting between them. This CDR3 region has 17 residues. In DNA form, the CDR3 reads TGTGCCAGCAGTTTAAGCCCATGGGACACCTTATCCTACGAGCAGTACTTC. Its translation: CASSLSPWDTLSYEQYF.

The chain links TRBV2 to TRBJ2-7; the match to TRBD1 covers 12 bases. The V gene's germline CDR1 is SNHLY and CDR2 FYNNEI. V dropped 9 bases and J dropped 7; count of bases not matched to a gene: 28. This CDR3 region has 20 residues. The CDR3: CASFLFGGTGGPAGYNEQYF. As DNA, the CDR3 is TGTGCCAGTTTCCTTTTTGGGGGGACAGGGGGCCCAGCTGGATACAATGAGCAGTACTTC. Variable domain in full (rest from reference TRBV2 and TRBJ2-7): EPEVTQTPSHQVTQMGQEVILRCVPISNHLYFYWYRQILGQKVEFLVSFYNNEISEKSEIFDDQFSVERPDGSNFTLKIRSTKLEDSAMYFCASFLFGGTGGPAGYNEQYFGPGTRLTVT.

This clonotype turned up a few times. CDR3 amino acids: CASSHPITRGSYEQFF. CDR3 sequence (DNA): TGTGCCAGCAGCCATCCAATCACCAGGGGCAGCTATGAGCAGTTCTTC. The chain employs TRBV3-1 and TRBJ2-1, with TRBD1 as a possible D gene (6 bases). Trimming left V 3 bases short and J 8 bases short, with 20 bases between. CDR3 size: 16 residues. Germline assignment: CDR1 LGHDT and CDR2 YNNKEL (reference sequence).

In this sample, this clonotype turned up once. The chain is built from TRBV27 and TRBJ1-6, with a weak D call TRBD1 (5 bases). Trimming took 7 bases from V and 9 from J, leaving 22 bases between them. The germline V gene has CDR1 MNHEY and CDR2 SMNVEV (reference sequence). CDR3 length: 16 amino acids. The CDR3 protein is CASTVFGGSDFSPLHF. In DNA, the CDR3 is TGTGCCAGCACGGTGTTCGGGGGGTCGGATTTTTCACCCCTCCACTTT.

This clonotype has more than one count but fewer than ten. The rearrangement links TRBV6-1 to TRBJ2-5; TRBD2 aligns across 8 bases. V lost 3 bases, J lost 3 bases, and 9 bases stayed unmatched. Germline V gene data show CDR1 as MNHNS and CDR2 as SASEGT. This CDR3 contains 16 residues. In DNA, the CDR3 is TGTGCCAGCAGTGAGTTCGGGAGCGGGGGTAAAGAGACCCAGTACTTC. Its protein product is CASSEFGSGGKETQYF.

On this clonotype itself: A read error is possible here, since a much larger clone lies one base away. The chain is built from TRBV18 and TRBJ2-1; 15 positions match TRBD2. The CDR3 is 18 amino acids. Germline lookup yields CDR1 KGHSH and CDR2 LQKENI. This CDR3 is CASSPPRTSGGAYNERFF. In DNA form, the CDR3 reads TGTGCCAGCTCACCACCGAGGACTAGCGGGGGGGCCTACAATGAGCGGTTCTTC.

This clonotype was observed a few times. The chain combines TRBV4-2 with TRBJ2-5; D remains unclear. This CDR3 spans 9 amino acids. V was shortened by 5 bases and J by 5 bases, with 0 bases between the two germline ends. Germline loops: CDR1 LGHNA, CDR2 YNFKEQ. This chain's CDR3 is CASSETQYF. CDR3 nucleotide sequence: TGTGCCAGCAGCGAGACCCAGTACTTC.